This T cell receptor beta chain was sequenced during a study of blood T cell repertoires in COVID-19. As for the study in general: Spain, Italy and the United States supplied samples that represented acute and convalescent COVID-19. PBMCs, B-cell-depleted T cells, or T cells were the source of the cDNA or gDNA that made up the material.

Authors' analysis steps: Estimates of nucleated cell counts were drawn from the amplification of reference gene primers. The table came from immunoSEQ multiplex PCR; TCRdb's copy has only in-frame clones and leaves some out. V and J calls plus clone size are reproduced from that table; the DNA served to infer D and trimming. The sample has some 87,000 clones, about four fifths seen once; the top ten hold about 20%. Trimming pared 7 bases from V and 6 bases from J, leaving 16 bases between. The CDR3 loop spans 14 amino acids. CDR1 SEHNR and CDR2 FQNEAQ come from the germline V gene (reference sequence).

The sequence was collected from an elderly woman with active or convalescent COVID-19. Sequences were obtained from peripheral blood. V and J are TRBV7-9 and TRBJ2-1; D may be TRBD1 (6 bases). Written as DNA, the CDR3 is TGTGCCAGCATGTGGGCAGGGACATCCAATGAGCAGTTCTTC. As protein: CASMWAGTSNEQFF.